The next 26 T cell receptor beta chains were all read from a single sample in a study of cytomegalovirus exposure and HLA in healthy donors. PCR amplification relied on 60 Vbeta primers (plus 13 Jbeta primers). Profiled with immunoSEQ multiplex PCR; TCRdb holds only in-frame clones, not every one. The sample carries roughly 150,000 clones, roughly 68% recorded once. Sequenced: PBMCs. The receptors originated from a man younger than 45 in good health and CMV-seropositive.

The CDR3 region is CASSLKRPGQGPPAEQFF. In DNA form, the CDR3 reads TGTGCCAGCAGCTTAAAGCGTCCGGGACAGGGGCCACCTGCTGAGCAGTTCTTC. The gene calls are TRBV7-9 and TRBJ2-1; 10 positions agree with TRBD1. The CDR3 runs 18 residues. Trimming at V came to 2 bases and at J to 9 bases, leaving 16 bases not matched to a gene. The germline gives CDR1 SEHNR, CDR2 FQNEAQ (reference sequence).

The chain links TRBV5-1 to TRBJ1-2; D is unresolved. Germline V CDR1 and CDR2: SGHRS, YFSETQ. V was shortened by 0 bases and J by 8 bases, with 14 bases between the two germline ends. This CDR3 contains 14 residues. Here the CDR3 reads CASSLDPSVSGYTF. Here the CDR3 DNA reads TGCGCCAGCAGCTTGGACCCCTCGGTGTCGGGCTACACCTTC.

This clone was observed a handful of times. J is TRBJ2-7 and V is TRBV7-9; 7 bases fit TRBD1. The CDR3 totals 14 residues. The V segment lost 3 bases and the J segment 2 bases; nucleotides outside the gene matches: 4. Germline V gene lookup returns CDR1 SEHNR and CDR2 FQNEAQ (reference sequence). The CDR3 DNA reads TGTGCCAGCAGCTTCACAGGGGTAACCTACGAGCAGTACTTC. Amino acids: CASSFTGVTYEQYF.

The genes are TRBV15 and TRBJ1-4, with 8 bases identical to TRBD1. Germline V gene lookup returns CDR1 LNHNV and CDR2 YYDKDF (reference sequence). The CDR3 length is 16 residues. Germline trimming cut 3 bases from V and 2 bases from J; bases unmatched to any gene: 5. CDR3 bases: TGTGCCACCAGCAGTGGACAGGGAGGCACTAATGAAAAACTGTTTTTT. This encodes CATSSGQGGTNEKLFF.

This clone occurred once. Compared with germline, one end of the junction differs, possibly owing to a read error. The chain combines TRBV7-9 with TRBJ2-1; 9 bases agree with TRBD1. The CDR3 is 12 residues long. In germline, CDR1 is SEHNR, CDR2 FQNEAQ (reference sequence). The DNA of the CDR3 is TGTTCCAGCAGCTTAGGGGACAGGGCCCAGTTCTTC. Amino acid sequence: CSSSLGDRAQFF.

The chain is built from TRBV6-1 and TRBJ2-3; D possibly corresponds to TRBD2 (6 bases). Germline V lookup: CDR1 MNHNS, CDR2 SASEGT. V gave up 5 bases and J gave up 6 bases, with 12 bases separating them. This CDR3 contains 13 residues. The CDR3 DNA reads as TGTGCCAGCAGTATCGGGAGTCTCGATACGCAGTATTTT. Protein: CASSIGSLDTQYF.

The genes are TRBV6-5 and TRBJ1-1, with a tentative D call TRBD1 (6 bases). CDR1 is MNHEY, CDR2 SVGAGI, per germline. V lost 2 bases and J lost 0, with 13 bases in between. This CDR3 region has 16 residues. The chain's CDR3 is CASSYHSGAMNTEAFF. Written as DNA, the CDR3 is TGTGCCAGCAGTTACCACTCAGGGGCGATGAACACTGAAGCTTTCTTT.

The chain carries TRBV27 and TRBJ1-2; TRBD1 matches at 7 bases. Trimming at V came to 5 bases and at J to 8 bases, leaving 14 bases not matched to a gene. The CDR3 has 15 residues. CDR1 is MNHEY, CDR2 SMNVEV, per germline (reference sequence). The CDR3 region has the DNA TGTGCCAGCAGTCCCATCGGACAGGCTTTGAGGGGCTACACCTTC. Translating it yields CASSPIGQALRGYTF.

This clone was observed a few times. The rearrangement links TRBV4-1 to TRBJ2-2; D is uncertain. CDR3 length equals 14 residues. V lost 4 bases, J lost 6 bases, and 12 bases lay in between. Germline V gene lookup returns CDR1 MGHRA and CDR2 YSYEKL. The CDR3 is CASSLKEVSGELFF. The CDR3 bases are TGCGCCAGCAGCCTAAAAGAGGTCTCCGGGGAGCTGTTTTTT.

The chain carries TRBV5-5 and TRBJ2-1; 8 positions agree with TRBD1. Unmatched junction bases numbered 11, after V lost 4 bases and J lost 8 bases. This CDR3 is 15 amino acids long. CDR1 and CDR2 from the germline V gene are SGHKS and YYEKEE (reference sequence). CDR3 region: CASSPRQGKRDEQFF. In DNA form, the CDR3 reads TGTGCCAGCAGCCCAAGACAGGGGAAACGGGATGAGCAGTTCTTC.

V and J are TRBV7-9 and TRBJ1-1; no clear D gene. V dropped 4 bases and J dropped 6 bases, with 12 bases sitting between them. Germline CDR1 is SEHNR and CDR2 is FQNEAQ (reference sequence). This CDR3 region has 13 residues. In DNA form, the CDR3 reads TGTGCCAGCAGCTCCCTCTCCGGGGCTGAAGCTTTCTTT. Its protein product is CASSSLSGAEAFF.

In its sample, this clone was seen a few times. The chain couples TRBV7-8 to TRBJ1-1; D not resolved. The CDR3 extends over 13 amino acids. The germline V gene has CDR1 SGHVS and CDR2 FQNEAQ. Trimming shortened V by 3 bases and J by 1 base, and 6 bases separated the two germline ends. CDR3 nucleotides: TGTGCCAGCAGCTTTTCCCAGAACACTGAAGCTTTCTTT. It specifies CASSFSQNTEAFF.

The V gene is TRBV6-5, the J gene TRBJ2-7, with D maybe TRBD2 (5 bases). The germline CDR1 and CDR2 sequences are MNHEY and SVGAGI. The CDR3 has 13 residues. V shed 8 bases and J shed 1 base, with 12 bases lying between them. CDR3 DNA sequence: TGTGCCAGCGTGGCGGGTCCTTCCTACGAGCAGTACTTC. This codes for CASVAGPSYEQYF.

The chain uses TRBV7-3 and TRBJ2-7; TRBD1 aligns across 11 bases. The CDR3 length is 13 residues. J was trimmed by 6 bases and V by 5 bases; bases with no gene match: 3. Germline V gene sequence: CDR1 SGHTA, CDR2 FQGTGA. CDR3: CASSTGTGGEQYF. The CDR3 DNA reads TGTGCCAGCAGCACTGGGACAGGGGGCGAGCAGTACTTC.

The chain recombines TRBV19 with TRBJ1-2; 9 bases are a match to TRBD1. The germline V gene has CDR1 LNHDA and CDR2 SQIVND (reference sequence). The CDR3 has 15 residues. V shed 6 bases and J 2 bases; nucleotides not matched to a gene: 7. The CDR3 bases are TGTGCCAGTAGAACTACCGGGACAGGGAACTATGGCTACACCTTC. This sequence encodes CASRTTGTGNYGYTF. Full variable domain (rest looked up from reference TRBV19 and TRBJ1-2): DGGITQSPKYLFRKEGQNVTLSCEQNLNHDAMYWYRQDPGQGLRLIYYSQIVNDFQKGDIAEGYSVSREKKESFPLTVTSAQKNPTAFYLCASRTTGTGNYGYTFGSGTRLTVV.

The chain carries TRBV19 and TRBJ2-4, with 16 positions matching TRBD2. J was trimmed by 3 bases and V by 4 bases; bases with no gene match: 12. The length of the CDR3 is 20 residues. Germline loops: CDR1 LNHDA, CDR2 SQIVND (reference sequence). This CDR3 is CASSSEGLAGGGLDKNIQYF. Here the CDR3 DNA reads TGTGCCAGTAGTAGCGAGGGACTAGCGGGAGGGGGGTTAGACAAAAACATTCAGTACTTC. Full variable domain (remainder filled in from reference TRBV19 and TRBJ2-4): DGGITQSPKYLFRKEGQNVTLSCEQNLNHDAMYWYRQDPGQGLRLIYYSQIVNDFQKGDIAEGYSVSREKKESFPLTVTSAQKNPTAFYLCASSSEGLAGGGLDKNIQYFGAGTRLSVL.

CDR3 protein: CASSGASRSSYEQYF. The CDR3 bases are TGTGCCAGCAGCGGCGCTAGCAGGAGTTCCTACGAGCAGTACTTC. This chain uses TRBV7-8 with TRBJ2-7; D is possibly TRBD2 (5 bases). This CDR3 is 15 amino acids long. The V end was cut by 5 bases, the J end by 1 base, with 15 bases between. Looked up from germline, CDR1 is SGHVS and CDR2 is FQNEAQ. The entire variable domain, with the rest obtained from reference TRBV7-8 and TRBJ2-7, is as follows: GAGVSQSPRYKVAKRGQDVALRCDPISGHVSLFWYQQALGQGPEFLTYFQNEAQLDKSGLPSDRFFAERPEGSVSTLKIQRTQQEDSAVYLCASSGASRSSYEQYFGPGTRLTVT.

This clone has only one observation. The chain couples TRBV6-1 to TRBJ1-5; TRBD1 might be the D (5 bases). CDR1 is MNHNS, CDR2 SASEGT, per germline. Trimming pared 5 bases from V and 2 bases from J, leaving 13 bases between. CDR3 length equals 15 residues. The CDR3 coding sequence is TGTGCCAGCAGTTTCAGGGAGGAAGGCAATCAGCCCCAGCATTTT. Translation: CASSFREEGNQPQHF.

In this sample, this clone turned up once. V and J are TRBV5-1 and TRBJ2-7; 9 bases match TRBD2. Germline V lookup: CDR1 SGHRS, CDR2 YFSETQ. The CDR3 has 14 residues. With V trimmed by 7 bases and J by 2 bases, 7 bases remained unmatched. For the CDR3, the DNA is TGCGCCAGCTCCCTTAGCGGGGGTACCTACGAGCAGTACTTC. Its protein is CASSLSGGTYEQYF.

This clone was seen a single time. The chain recombines TRBV2 with TRBJ1-5; D is ambiguous. V dropped 2 bases and J dropped 0 bases, with 5 bases sitting between them. Per the germline V gene, CDR1 is SNHLY and CDR2 is FYNNEI. This CDR3 has 14 residues. The CDR3 reads CASSEFYSNQPQHF. The CDR3 DNA reads TGTGCCAGCAGTGAATTTTATAGCAATCAGCCCCAGCATTTT.

The rearrangement uses TRBV4-1 and TRBJ1-1, with D perhaps TRBD1 (5 bases). V was pared by 2 bases and J by 3 bases, with 10 bases between. The CDR3 has 14 amino acids. Germline V lookup: CDR1 MGHRA, CDR2 YSYEKL. CDR3 protein: CASSQLTGYTEAFF. The CDR3 DNA reads TGCGCCAGCAGCCAATTAACAGGTTACACTGAAGCTTTCTTT.

The V gene is TRBV19, the J gene TRBJ2-2, with 9 bases lining up with TRBD1. Germline V lookup: CDR1 LNHDA, CDR2 SQIVND (reference sequence). The CDR3 is 13 amino acids. The CDR3 loop is CAGQGSTTGELFF. The CDR3 DNA is TGTGCGGGACAGGGCTCGACCACCGGGGAGCTGTTTTTT.

Details on this clone: This CDR3 is also generated by other DNA sequences in the sample. V usage is TRBV6-1 and J usage is TRBJ1-5, with D possibly matching TRBD1 (5 bases). This CDR3 is 16 amino acids long. Germline assignment: CDR1 MNHNS and CDR2 SASEGT. The V end lost 2 bases, the J end lost 2 bases, and 13 bases lay between the germline ends. CDR3 sequence reads: CASSEWKGQGNQPQHF. In nucleotides, the CDR3 is TGTGCCAGCAGTGAATGGAAGGGGCAGGGCAATCAGCCCCAGCATTTT.

The V call is TRBV27, the J call TRBJ2-2; D unclear. The CDR3 extends over 14 amino acids. V was clipped by 4 bases and J by 6 bases, with 12 bases between them. Germline values: CDR1 MNHEY, CDR2 SMNVEV (reference sequence). The DNA for the CDR3 is TGTGCCAGCAGTTCCAATACCGCGGCCGGGGAGCTGTTTTTT. This translates into CASSSNTAAGELFF.

The V gene is TRBV11-2, the J gene TRBJ1-1; 7 bases map to TRBD1. This CDR3 spans 15 amino acids. Germline V gives CDR1 SGHAT, CDR2 FQNNGV. Trimming took 5 bases from V and 4 from J; bases not matched to a gene: 10. The CDR3 is CASSVQGYGSTEAFF. CDR3 coding DNA: TGTGCCAGCAGCGTACAGGGGTACGGAAGCACTGAAGCTTTCTTT.

The chain links TRBV7-2 to TRBJ2-1; 9 positions match TRBD2. CDR1 and CDR2 from the germline V gene are SGHTA and FQGNSA. Trimming cost V 6 bases and J 6 bases; bases outside gene matches: 12. The CDR3 loop spans 16 amino acids. CDR3 DNA: TGTGCCAGCAGTTTACTTAGCGGGAGCGTGGGCAATGAGCAGTTCTTC. As protein: CASSLLSGSVGNEQFF. The whole variable domain, filled in from reference TRBV7-2 and TRBJ2-1, reads GAGVSQSPSNKVTEKGKDVELRCDPISGHTALYWYRQSLGQGLEFLIYFQGNSAPDKSGLPSDRFSAERTGGSVSTLTIQRTQQEDSAVYLCASSLLSGSVGNEQFFGPGTRLTVL.